This T cell receptor (beta chain) originates from a study of T cell responses to AZD1222 COVID-19 vaccine. The assay was immunoSEQ multiplex PCR, and TCRdb's table has in-frame clones only and misses some. The table includes 50,000 to 85,000 clones, around 79% detected once. The germline V gene has CDR1 MDHEN and CDR2 SYDVKM. Between the trimmed V and J ends, which lost 5 bases and 4 bases, there was a span of 11 bases. The CDR3 totals 13 residues. Material: peripheral blood, obtained on day 0 of MenACWY control vaccination. This sequence originates from an adult in good health. The rearrangement links TRBV28 to TRBJ1-2; D is ambiguous. The CDR3 nucleotides read TGTGCCAGCAGTATAGGGAGGAGCTATGGCTACACCTTC. Translating it yields CASSIGRSYGYTF.